What follows is one T cell receptor beta chain and its context. Its antigen is still unknown. This CDR3 contains 14 residues. V shed 1 base and J shed 0 bases, with 6 bases lying between them. Germline CDR1 is SNHLY and CDR2 is FYNNEI. The PCR was carried out with 60 Vbeta primers and 13 Jbeta primers. The data were produced by immunoSEQ multiplex PCR, yet TCRdb's version contains in-frame clones alone and is incomplete. The table records about 130,000 clones, 75% to 90% of them present only once. The sample belongs to a study of cytomegalovirus exposure and HLA in healthy donors. Study-level points and caveats: The authors listed over 150 TCR beta chains as cytomegalovirus-associated. The sole available immune exposure information was CMV serostatus. Reportedly, HLA-A and HLA-B alleles of most subjects were accurately predicted from TCR beta. The likely explanation for a cluster of highly shared sequence variants was sequencing artifact.

The chain carries TRBV2 and TRBJ1-1; maybe TRBD1 (5 bases). Sequencing used PBMCs. The receptor comes from a woman aged 25 to 45 in good health and CMV-seropositive. CDR3 DNA: TGTGCCAGCAGTGAAGGACAGTTGAACACTGAAGCTTTCTTT. Translated, it gives CASSEGQLNTEAFF.